The 19 T cell receptor beta chains below were found in one sample sequenced in a study of T cells in women clearing cervical HPV infection. TCRdb's copy holds only in-frame clones and misses some; the assay was immunoSEQ multiplex PCR. Its clone listing holds 19,000 or so clones. The specimen sequenced was blood buffy coat. The receptors were sampled from a woman between 18 and 70 years old with a cervical HPV16 infection that either progressed to CIN3+ or cleared (not recorded which).

Points on this clone: The read terminates 3 residues ahead of where the CDR3 ends, so the germline J gene completes it. J is TRBJ2-1 and V is TRBV12-3 or TRBV12-4; D might be TRBD2 (5 bases). Trimming took off 6 bases at V and 5 bases at J, with 11 bases between the two ends. This CDR3 contains 13 residues. The CDR3 sequence is CASSTTRDNEQFF. CDR3 DNA, as far as it was read: TGTGCCAGCAGCACAACGCGGGACAATGAG.

The part of the CDR3 DNA that was read is TGCGCCAGCAGACCGGGACTAGCGAAGGACGACAATGAG. Its protein is CASRPGLAKDDNE. The whole CDR3 sequence is CASRPGLAKDDNEQFF. The rearrangement joins TRBV10-2 to TRBJ2-1, with 10 bases lining up with TRBD2. The observed sequence ends 3 residues before the CDR3 terminus, with the missing tail filled in from the germline J gene. Per the germline V gene, CDR1 is WSHSY and CDR2 is SAAADI. With V trimmed by 6 bases and J by 5 bases, 10 bases remained unmatched. The CDR3 loop spans 16 amino acids.

The CDR3 is CASRQGSSYNEQFF. The CDR3 DNA, read in part, is TGTGCCAGCAGACAGGGAAGTTCCTACAATGAG. The rearrangement uses TRBV2 and TRBJ2-1; TRBD1 might be the D (6 bases). The read terminates 3 residues before the CDR3 end, so the remaining end is supplied by the germline J gene. The CDR3 runs to 14 residues. Germline V lookup: CDR1 SNHLY, CDR2 FYNNEI. V lost 6 bases and J lost 1, with 10 bases in between.

In the case of this clone: The read terminates 3 residues before the CDR3 end, so the remaining end is supplied by the germline J gene. J is TRBJ2-7 and V is TRBV30; no clear D. Per germline, CDR1 GTSNPN and CDR2 SVGIG (reference sequence). The CDR3 is 12 amino acids. Trimming pared 1 base from V and 1 base from J, leaving 5 bases between. CDR3 DNA (partial): TGTGCCTGGAGTGCACAGTCCTACGAG. It codes for CAWSAQSYE. The full CDR3 protein is CAWSAQSYEQYF.

To note about this clone: The read terminates 3 residues ahead of where the CDR3 ends, so the germline J gene completes it. This rearrangement joins TRBV29-1 to TRBJ1-2; weak D call: TRBD1 (6 bases). The CDR3 has 11 residues. Germline V gene lookup returns CDR1 SQVTM and CDR2 ANQGSEA. V gave up 7 bases and J gave up 4 bases, with 10 bases separating them. The CDR3 here is CSDGQPYGYTF. The covered CDR3 bases are TGCAGCGACGGACAGCCCTATGGC.

On this clone: The read ends 3 residues shy of where the CDR3 ends; the end is completed using the germline J gene. The rearrangement joins TRBV18 to TRBJ2-5; 8 bases match TRBD1. This CDR3 has 15 amino acids. With 4 bases clipped from V and 2 bases from J, the junction kept 6 bases outside the gene matches. Germline CDR1 reads KGHSH; CDR2 reads LQKENI. The DNA read from the CDR3 is TGTGCCAGCTCACAAGGGACAGGAGCTCAAGAGACC. Translating it yields CASSQGTGAQET. The full CDR3 protein reads CASSQGTGAQETQYF.

As to this clone: The read gets to within 3 residues of the CDR3 end, and the germline J gene fills in the rest. The chain joins TRBV7-9 to TRBJ1-4; D remains ambiguous. The CDR3 is made up of 15 amino acids. Looked up from germline, CDR1 is SEHNR and CDR2 is FQNEAQ (reference sequence). The V end lost 5 bases, the J end lost 8 bases, and 18 bases lay between the germline ends. The sequenced CDR3 bases are TGTGCCAGCAGCCTTGGTGGGCAGCCGGGGGAAAAA. Its protein product is CASSLGGQPGEK. The whole CDR3 reads CASSLGGQPGEKLFF.

This clone is identified as medium-sized from frequency. The read ends 3 residues shy of where the CDR3 ends; the end is completed using the germline J gene. This chain uses TRBV2 with TRBJ2-5, with 7 bases that match TRBD1. With 2 bases clipped from V and 5 bases from J, the junction kept 8 bases outside the gene matches. The germline V gene has CDR1 SNHLY and CDR2 FYNNEI. This CDR3 comprises 15 residues. The part of the CDR3 DNA that was read is TGTGCCAGCAGTGAATTCGGGACAGCCGGGGAGACC. This sequence encodes CASSEFGTAGET. Given in full, the CDR3 is CASSEFGTAGETQYF.

Points on this clone: The read ends 3 residues before the CDR3 terminus; that terminus is restored from the germline J gene. This rearrangement joins TRBV20-1 to TRBJ1-4; TRBD1 aligns across 8 bases. The junction had 6 bases not matched to a gene; V was cut back by 2 bases and J by 7 bases. The germline V gene encodes CDR1 DFQATT and CDR2 SNEGSKA (reference sequence). This CDR3 has 14 amino acids. Incomplete CDR3 DNA: TGCAGTGCTAGAACACAGGGGGAAATTGAAAAA. Amino acids: CSARTQGEIEK. The entire CDR3 protein reads CSARTQGEIEKLFF.

On this clone itself: The read comes to an end 3 residues before the CDR3 does, leaving the germline J gene to fill in the end. The chain carries TRBV11-2 and TRBJ1-2; no firm D call. CDR3 length: 14 amino acids. Trimming shortened V by 5 bases and J by 5 bases, and 15 bases separated the two germline ends. Looked up from germline, CDR1 is SGHAT and CDR2 is FQNNGV. CDR3 bases read: TGTGCCAGCAGCCCTTGGACGGACTCATATGGC. Residues: CASSPWTDSYG. The complete CDR3 protein is CASSPWTDSYGYTF. The complete variable domain, with remaining parts taken from reference TRBV11-2 and TRBJ1-2, reads EAGVAQSPRYKIIEKRQSVAFWCNPISGHATLYWYQQILGQGPKLLIQFQNNGVVDDSQLPKDRFSAERLKGVDSTLKIQPAKLEDSAVYLCASSPWTDSYGYTFGSGTRLTVV.

Of note for this clone: The read halts 3 residues ahead of the CDR3 end, with the missing end drawn from the germline J gene. The chain links TRBV10-1 to TRBJ2-7, with unresolved D. CDR1 is WNHNN, CDR2 SYGVQD, per germline (reference sequence). The CDR3 length is 13 residues. The V and J ends lost 3 bases and 2 bases respectively, with 8 bases between them. CDR3 protein: CASSDDMAYEQYF. The sequenced CDR3 bases are TGCGCCAGCAGTGATGACATGGCCTACGAG.

In regard to this clone: Read data end 3 residues before the CDR3 end; the end is taken from the germline J gene. The chain has TRBV6-2 or TRBV6-3 and TRBJ2-3; TRBD2 matches at 7 bases. CDR3 size: 15 residues. The trim removed 4 bases at V and 0 bases at J, leaving 4 bases unmatched. CDR1 and CDR2 (germline): MNHEY, SVGEGT. The sequenced part of the CDR3 DNA is TGTGCCAGCAGTTTGACGGGGGGAAGCACAGATACG. It translates to CASSLTGGSTDT. The full CDR3 protein reads CASSLTGGSTDTQYF.

Worth noting for this clone: The missing CDR3 end, 3 residues past where the read stops, is filled in from the germline J gene. V gene TRBV20-1 combines with J gene TRBJ2-2, with TRBD2 matching 7 bases. The CDR3 covers 15 residues. CDR1 is DFQATT, CDR2 SNEGSKA, per germline (reference sequence). With 0 bases clipped from V and 8 bases from J, the junction kept 9 bases outside the gene matches. The CDR3 DNA, read in part, is TGCAGTGCTAGAGATCGAGGGGCGGGGGATGGGGAG. Encoded protein: CSARDRGAGDGE. The entire CDR3 reads CSARDRGAGDGELFF.

A note on this clone: The CDR3 end lies 3 residues beyond the end of the read and is filled in from the germline J gene. The J gene is TRBJ1-6, the V gene TRBV7-9; the D is unclear. CDR1 is SEHNR, CDR2 FQNEAQ, per germline (reference sequence). This CDR3 region has 14 residues. The germline V and J ends were trimmed by 6 bases and 0 bases, with 6 bases remaining between them. CDR3 DNA (partial): TGTGCCAGCAGTGCTAGCTCCTATAATTCACCC. It codes for CASSASSYNSP. The complete CDR3 protein is CASSASSYNSPLHF. Combining the CDR3 with reference TRBV7-9 and TRBJ1-6 gives the whole variable domain DTGVSQNPRHKITKRGQNVTFRCDPISEHNRLYWYRQTLGQGPEFLTYFQNEAQLEKSRLLSDRFSAERPKGSFSTLEIQRTEQGDSAMYLCASSASSYNSPLHFGNGTRLTVT.

Regarding this clone: The CDR3 goes on 3 residues after the read ends, and that part is filled in from the germline J gene. The chain uses TRBV18 and TRBJ2-1, with D perhaps TRBD2 (6 bases). Trimming took 0 bases from V and 5 from J, leaving 14 bases between them. CDR3 length: 16 residues. The germline V gene has CDR1 KGHSH and CDR2 LQKENI. The CDR3 region is CASSPPGSGLNNEQFF. The covered CDR3 bases are TGTGCCAGCTCACCACCGGGTAGCGGTTTAAACAATGAG.

CDR3 DNA (partial): TGTGCCAGCAGCATAACAGGGATTAGTGGTGAAAAA. Protein sequence: CASSITGISGEK. The whole CDR3 protein is CASSITGISGEKLFF. This chain uses TRBV7-9 with TRBJ1-4; D possibly corresponds to TRBD1 (6 bases). The sequenced fragment ends 3 residues before the CDR3 boundary, so the rest is inferred from the germline J gene. Germline-derived CDR1 and CDR2 are SEHNR and FQNEAQ (reference sequence). Trimming cost V 5 bases and J 7 bases, with 17 bases left between them. The CDR3 is 15 residues long.

About this clone itself: The observed sequence ends 3 residues before the CDR3 terminus, with the missing tail filled in from the germline J gene. The rearrangement joins TRBV5-1 to TRBJ2-5, with TRBD2 matching over 10 bases. From germline, CDR1 is SGHRS and CDR2 YFSETQ. The CDR3 loop spans 16 amino acids. V lost 4 bases and J lost 5; bases outside the gene matches: 11. The sequenced part of the CDR3 DNA is TGCGCCAGCAGCAATAGCGGGGGGCCTGTGCGGGAGACC. This sequence encodes CASSNSGGPVRET. The full CDR3 reads CASSNSGGPVRETQYF.

About this clone itself: The read gets to within 3 residues of the CDR3 end, and the germline J gene fills in the rest. The rearrangement uses TRBV18 and TRBJ1-1, with D possibly matching TRBD1 (6 bases). The germline gives CDR1 KGHSH, CDR2 LQKENI. The V and J ends lost 4 bases and 1 base respectively, with 16 bases between them. The CDR3 spans 16 residues. The covered CDR3 bases are TGTGCCAGCTCACTCTGGACAGACATCCCGAACACTGAA. As protein: CASSLWTDIPNTE. The complete CDR3 protein is CASSLWTDIPNTEAFF.

Regarding this clone: With the read ending 3 residues before the CDR3 end, the germline J gene is used to fill in that end. The genes are TRBV6-2 or TRBV6-3 and TRBJ1-1; D is ambiguous. V lost 4 bases, J lost 7 bases, and 13 bases lay in between. This CDR3 has 13 residues. Germline assignment: CDR1 MNHEY and CDR2 SVGEGT. The CDR3 bases that were read are TGTGCCAGCAGTTTCGGAGGGTTCGGTGAA. Translated, it gives CASSFGGFGE. The whole CDR3 protein reads CASSFGGFGEAFF.